Sequencing of this TCR beta chain was carried out in a study of vaccination effects on CD4 cells after COVID-19. Isolating CD4+ T cells followed roughly ten days of culture. Each person got two doses of an mRNA SARS-CoV-2 vaccine, BNT162b2 or mRNA-1273. Having tested negative for nucleocapsid antibodies, the vaccine recipients showed no prior SARS-CoV-2 infection. The assay was immunoSEQ multiplex PCR, and TCRdb's table has in-frame clones only and misses some. The data contain some 69,000 clones, roughly 75% of them singletons. Germline V gene lookup returns CDR1 GTSNPN and CDR2 SVGIG (reference sequence). Trimming removed 1 base at V and 4 bases at J, with 8 bases between. The CDR3 length is 13 residues. This clone was picked up a small number of times. The antigen remains undetermined.

Sequencing was performed on CD4+ T cells from PBMCs cultured without peptide, taken after COVID-19 vaccination. This receptor was identified in a human donor who received a COVID-19 vaccine. V is TRBV30 and J is TRBJ1-5, with D hard to call. CDR3 nucleotide sequence: TGTGCCTGGAGTGCAGAGCGAAATCAGCCCCAGCATTTT. Translated, it gives CAWSAERNQPQHF.